Sequencing of this T cell receptor beta chain was carried out in a study of radiation and T cells in renal cell carcinoma. Findings and caveats of the study: From baseline, blood top tumor clonotypes peaked at 2 weeks post-radiation.

The time point denotes: blood 4 weeks post-SBRT, at nephrectomy. Noted treatment: 15 Gy SBRT to primary tumor, nephrectomy 4 weeks later. The patient's renal cell carcinoma had clear cell pathology. Germline V CDR1 and CDR2: MNHEY, SMNVEV (reference sequence). The CDR3 is made up of 18 amino acids. After removal of 2 bases from V and 7 bases from J, the junction contained 19 bases not matched to a gene. Some clones are missing from TCRdb's copy, which holds only in-frame ones; the method was immunoSEQ multiplex PCR. The sample has fewer than 200,000 clones; roughly nine tenths are singletons. In regard to this clone: Its antigen remains unknown.

This material consisted of blood, taken from a patient whose treatment included radiotherapy and nephrectomy. This chain uses TRBV27 with TRBJ1-2; 7 nucleotides match TRBD1. This receptor was identified in a woman aged 50 to 65 with renal cell carcinoma. The CDR3 region has the DNA TGTGCCAGCAGTTTAGTCGGGGTTGGTAGGGGGCGGGTGAGTGGCTACACCTTC. Translating gives CASSLVGVGRGRVSGYTF.